This TCR beta chain comes out of a study of CD8 T cells in ankylosing spondylitis (TCRdb year 2017). Broadly, across the study: The study set out to find disease-linked TCR variants by profiling T cell receptor beta repertoires in ankylosing spondylitis patients and healthy donors. The full study cohort was made up of about 25 ankylosing spondylitis patients and over 90 healthy donors. Peripheral blood was sampled, and synovial fluid was also collected from ankylosing spondylitis patients.

What the study reported, not specific to this receptor: According to the report, matched synovial fluid samples from ankylosing spondylitis patients were significantly enriched for the disease-linked clones. The disease-linked clones had a CD8+ phenotype and were found at relatively low frequencies in peripheral blood. Blood from ankylosing spondylitis patients appeared to be characterized by a TCR beta motif made up of fewer than ten highly homologous amino acid variants. Some of the motif variants had been reported before in the synovial fluid and blood of reactive arthritis patients, a finding that suggests common disease-initiation mechanisms.

To note about this clonotype: No cognate antigen has been identified for it. No clone much larger than this one lies a single base away; base qualities are absent.

Sequencing used an Illumina HiSeq 2500. TCR beta libraries were prepared by quantitative 5'-RACE with molecular barcodes. The study's processing was this. To identify disease-linked TCR variants, a new computational method was used, one built on a probabilistic model of VDJ rearrangement. Through fastp at Q25 and MiXCR, TCRdb rebuilt clones from the public reads, retaining in-frame beta chains. Duplicate CDR3 protein sequences are folded into a single record with the most common DNA and genes. The V and J calls were not made by the authors but by TCRdb's processing. The sample contains 800,000 to 900,000 distinct CDR3 sequences, about 10% of them found a single time. Clones ranked in the top ten supply 0.51% of the sample. The germline V gene supplies CDR1 LGHNA and CDR2 YSLEER. Unmatched junction bases come to 3, with V trimmed by 2 bases and J by 3 bases. The CDR3, cysteine through phenylalanine, is 15 amino acids long. Just CDR3 DNA is preserved here, 45 bases in frame from base 1.

This receptor was identified in a male donor with ankylosing spondylitis. This sequence uses TRBV4-3 and TRBJ1-1; 10 bases in between match TRBD1. Material for sequencing was blood, either unsorted or a sorted T cell fraction (not recorded which). The sequenced DNA: TGCGCCAGCAGCCAAAGGACAGGGGGTTACACTGAAGCTTTCTTT. The resulting protein is CASSQRTGGYTEAFF.